This TCR beta chain appears in the sequencing data of a study of shared T cell receptors in the human thymus. V lost 6 bases to trimming and J lost 4 bases; unmatched junction nucleotides: 12. CDR1 MGHRA and CDR2 YSYEKL come from the germline V gene. This CDR3 spans 16 amino acids. This table comes from immunoSEQ multiplex PCR, and its TCRdb copy is limited to in-frame clones, with some not included. The sample holds some 700,000 clones, approximately 83% seen once. The same specimen was also included in a second study, on human thymus T cells. Turning to that study: Resections removed during corrective heart surgery provided the thymus tissue used. As related research reported, thymic repertoires overlapped highly among unrelated individuals.

The receptor was derived from a girl under three years old with a congenital heart defect. Source material: thymocytes. V usage is TRBV4-1 and J usage is TRBJ1-2, with 9 bases aligning to TRBD1. The CDR3 is CASRSGTGSFSYGYTF. The DNA for the CDR3 is TGCGCCAGCAGATCCGGGACAGGGTCTTTTAGCTATGGCTACACCTTC.